This TCR beta chain was observed in a study of cytomegalovirus exposure and HLA in healthy donors. Regarding the study as a whole: Apart from CMV serostatus, no immune exposure information was available. Roughly uniform sequencing depth across donors was assumed, possibly incorrectly.

Concerning this clone itself: The antigen remains undetermined.

This CDR3 region has 16 residues. J gave up 4 bases and V 4 bases, and 12 bases lay outside the gene matches. Germline lookup yields CDR1 SNHLY and CDR2 FYNNEI. PCR used 60 Vbeta primers and 13 Jbeta primers. Clones were sequenced by immunoSEQ multiplex PCR, and TCRdb holds only the in-frame ones, with some missing. Of 140,000 to 150,000 clones in the sample, roughly 82% are singletons; the top ten hold 7%. The chain carries TRBV2 and TRBJ1-2; 7 positions agree with TRBD1. The clonotype comes from a man in his thirties or forties in good health and CMV-seronegative. The source material was PBMCs. The CDR3 region has the DNA TGTGCCAGCAGTGGCGAAGATAGGGGGCGTAGCTATGGCTACACCTTC. Translating gives CASSGEDRGRSYGYTF.